This T cell receptor beta chain originates from a study of blood T cell repertoires in COVID-19. Study-level information: Specimens from acute and convalescent COVID-19 originated in the United States, Italy and Spain. PBMCs, B-cell-depleted T cells, or T cells provided the cDNA or gDNA that made up the material.

J was trimmed by 9 bases and V by 7 bases; bases with no gene match: 6. Looked up from germline, CDR1 is MGHRA and CDR2 is YSYEKL. There are 13 residues in the CDR3. Clones were read by immunoSEQ multiplex PCR, and TCRdb kept only the in-frame ones, dropping some. The sample carries 120,000 or so clones, 80% recorded once. The receptor comes from a human donor in a cohort sampled during active COVID-19. V and J are TRBV4-1 and TRBJ2-1, with TRBD1 matching 10 bases. The specimen sequenced was peripheral blood. The CDR3 coding sequence is TGCGCCAGCACCTCCGGACAGGGGGGTGAGCAGTTCTTC. Translation gives CASTSGQGGEQFF.